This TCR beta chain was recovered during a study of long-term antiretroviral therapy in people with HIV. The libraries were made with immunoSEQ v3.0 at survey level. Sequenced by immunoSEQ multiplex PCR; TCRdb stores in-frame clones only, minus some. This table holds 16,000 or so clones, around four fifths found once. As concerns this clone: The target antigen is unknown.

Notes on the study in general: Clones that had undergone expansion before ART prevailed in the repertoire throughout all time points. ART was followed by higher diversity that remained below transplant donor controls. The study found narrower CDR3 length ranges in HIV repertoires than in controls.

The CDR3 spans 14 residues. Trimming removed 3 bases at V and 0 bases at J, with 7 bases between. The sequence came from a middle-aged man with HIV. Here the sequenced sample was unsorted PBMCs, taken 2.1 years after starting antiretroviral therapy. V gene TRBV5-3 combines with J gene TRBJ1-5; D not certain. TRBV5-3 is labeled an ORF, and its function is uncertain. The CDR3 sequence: CARSSAYSNQPQHF. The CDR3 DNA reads TGTGCCAGAAGCTCAGCTTATAGCAATCAGCCCCAGCATTTT.